This T cell receptor (beta chain) is drawn from a study of tumor and adjacent non-tumor tissue in lung cancer (dated by TCRdb to 2016 to 2018). Study-level background: Patients with adenocarcinoma (around 13), squamous cell carcinoma (2) and small cell lung cancer (1) were included in the cohort. The study compared bulk TCRbeta repertoires from lung tumor tissue and matched distant non-tumor lung tissue of about 14 lung cancer patients. Sequencing generated a total of more than 95,000,000 productive TCRbeta reads, averaging around 4.3 million reads per sample. TCRbeta CDR3 sequencing was performed on a few dozen paired specimens, with one tumor sample and one normal lung sample collected per patient. Among the approximately 15 patients, ages ranged from roughly 31 to 80 years, some ten were men and 5 were women, and disease was TNM stage I to III. The paper's findings and limits, for the study overall: TCR diversity was significantly higher in younger patients, and greater tumor TCR diversity was associated with shorter overall survival and shorter disease-free survival. In normal lung, the top 100 clones accounted for a significantly larger cumulative share of the repertoire than in tumor tissue. Tumor tissue showed significantly greater TCR diversity (inverse Simpson) than normal lung tissue (about 400 vs 180, P = 0.0075, Mann-Whitney U test). The sequencing platform is not named in the methods, and unique molecular identifiers are not mentioned. Because peripheral blood was not sequenced, the blood TCRbeta repertoires of the lung cancer patients in the study went unexamined. The cohort had only roughly 14 patients, and the authors noted that larger samples and more detailed clinical data are needed.

About this clonotype itself: There is no known antigen for this receptor. The junction departs from germline at one end; a sequencing error may be responsible.

RNA was isolated from bulk, unsorted tissue, and RNA quality was assessed with a NanoDrop ND-1000 and an Agilent 2100. The normal lung samples consisted of distant non-tumor tissue collected more than 3 cm from the tumor edge. Newly diagnosed lung cancer patients without prior chemotherapy who had been admitted for thoracic surgery in China between August and November 2014 were enrolled as donors. The study excluded patients who had received radiotherapy or chemotherapy before or who had another cancer at the same time. Pieces of surgical tissue measuring about 1-2.1 cm3 were kept in RNAlater solution and stored at -80 degrees C until use. Libraries were constructed by multiplex PCR. The run used an Illumina HiSeq 2500. TCRbeta libraries were constructed through three rounds of nested PCR with primers (Table S4) according to protocols adapted from ARM-PCR. Before sequencing, PCR products in the 200-500 bp range were cut out of the gel and cleaned up using the QIAquick gel extraction kit. Under the source paper's analysis protocol: Trimmomatic was used to clean the reads, FLASH merged the cleaned reads into complete CDR3 sequences, and MiTCR assigned the sequences to V(D)J germline segments. Clonal diversity was calculated as the inverse Simpson's index using VDJtools. A read counted as productive if the sequence was in-frame and lacked a premature stop codon. TCRdb ran its own pipeline on the public reads, namely fastp trimming at Q25 and MiXCR clone calling, and kept in-frame beta chains. For every CDR3 protein sequence, its rows merge into one entry that carries the most common genes and DNA. The V and J calls and clone size come from TCRdb's table, not from the authors' own analysis. The table for this sample lists around 60,000 distinct CDR3 sequences; about 55% of them were counted only once. The ten largest clones take up less than 40% of the sample.

The germline V gene sets CDR1 to SGHAT and CDR2 to FQNNGV. The cysteine opens and the phenylalanine closes a CDR3 of 12 amino acids. Just the 36-base CDR3 DNA is kept, in frame starting at base 1. The sequence was obtained from a man aged 70-80 years with non-small cell lung cancer. The sample taken for sequencing was distant non-tumor lung tissue. In this chain, TRBV11-2 is recombined with TRBJ1-4, with no D gene named confidently. At the DNA level, the sequence is TGTGGCAGCAGCTTAGGTAGAGAAAAACTATTTTTT. This encodes CGSSLGREKLFF.